This is a list of T cell receptor beta chains from one sample in a study of blood T cell repertoires in COVID-19. Profiled with immunoSEQ multiplex PCR; TCRdb holds only in-frame clones, not every one. The table lists some 300,000 clones, about 88% of them singletons. What was sequenced was PBMCs or T cells enriched from blood (not recorded which). Receptors originate from a woman aged 55-69 years in a cohort exposed to, infected with or recovered from COVID-19 (not recorded which). The conserved cysteine and the conserved F or W are not part of the CDR3 here. D genes are given only for firm matches.

V gene: TRBV19; D gene: TRBD2; CDR3 protein: ASSARTSGSYNEQF
V gene: TRBV30; D gene: -; CDR3 protein: AWSDRGAHREKLF
V gene: TRBV4-2; D gene: TRBD2; CDR3 protein: ASSQVSGWYNEQF
V gene: TRBV15; D gene: TRBD1; CDR3 protein: ATSRSRPGQGRNEQF
V gene: TRBV4-3; D gene: TRBD2; CDR3 protein: ASSQDLAGATDTQY
V gene: TRBV12-2; D gene: -; CDR3 protein: ASRLGDRERETQY
V gene: TRBV3-1/TRBV3-2; D gene: TRBD2; CDR3 protein: ASSESGRGGEQY
V gene: TRBV28; D gene: -; CDR3 protein: ASRDYRVRNSPLH
V gene: TRBV4-2; D gene: TRBD2; CDR3 protein: ASSQDRLAETIEYEQY
V gene: TRBV7-2; D gene: TRBD2; CDR3 protein: ASSLRGRVYNEQF
V gene: TRBV27; D gene: -; CDR3 protein: ASRGGLTNTEAF
V gene: TRBV28; D gene: -; CDR3 protein: ASRRDSGNQPQH
V gene: TRBV28; D gene: -; CDR3 protein: ASSTLQGRYT
V gene: TRBV4-1; D gene: TRBD1; CDR3 protein: ASSQTGTANEKLF
V gene: TRBV7-2; D gene: -; CDR3 protein: ASSGVAVSTDTQY
V gene: TRBV7-3; D gene: -; CDR3 protein: ASSLTGSAYGYT
V gene: TRBV5-6; D gene: -; CDR3 protein: ASSSGNTIY
V gene: TRBV28; D gene: TRBD1; CDR3 protein: ASKRQGEGNQPQH
V gene: TRBV4-1; D gene: -; CDR3 protein: ASSQGRQQSYEQY
V gene: TRBV6-1; D gene: -; CDR3 protein: ASSEAWALELF
V gene: TRBV28; D gene: TRBD1; CDR3 protein: ASLHSIPGQANEQY
V gene: TRBV28; D gene: -; CDR3 protein: ASSLSANVYT
V gene: TRBV14; D gene: -; CDR3 protein: ASSLRTDTQY
V gene: TRBV19; D gene: TRBD1; CDR3 protein: ASSISGQGAREQY
V gene: TRBV7-9; D gene: TRBD2; CDR3 protein: ASSPLAGGSYNEQF
V gene: TRBV6-5; D gene: TRBD2; CDR3 protein: ASSFGLAVGNEQF
V gene: TRBV19; D gene: -; CDR3 protein: ASRAPGVGSYNEQF
V gene: TRBV6-6; D gene: TRBD1; CDR3 protein: ASSHRDRAGNTIY
V gene: TRBV7-2; D gene: -; CDR3 protein: ASSLGARSYEQY
V gene: TRBV6-5; D gene: -; CDR3 protein: ASKRTANTEAF
V gene: TRBV7-8; D gene: -; CDR3 protein: ASSSAGQTYEQY
V gene: TRBV2; D gene: TRBD1; CDR3 protein: ASSQTGRQPGNTIY
V gene: TRBV5-6; D gene: -; CDR3 protein: ASSLEQRQITYNEQF
V gene: TRBV7-9; D gene: -; CDR3 protein: ASSLPWAPEAF
V gene: TRBV2; D gene: TRBD2; CDR3 protein: ASSTGTNSYNEQF
V gene: TRBV6-2/TRBV6-3; D gene: TRBD1; CDR3 protein: ASSYPQGEGMNTEAF
V gene: TRBV10-3; D gene: TRBD1; CDR3 protein: AIRQGQTYNSPLH
V gene: TRBV5-1; D gene: TRBD1; CDR3 protein: ASSSQGYEQF
V gene: TRBV5-1; D gene: TRBD2; CDR3 protein: ASTWTSGSSTDTQY
V gene: TRBV27; D gene: -; CDR3 protein: ASSPPPLANIAKNIQY
V gene: TRBV7-2; D gene: TRBD2; CDR3 protein: ASSYLAGSKRNEQF
V gene: TRBV19; D gene: -; CDR3 protein: ASSSYQGPTQY
V gene: TRBV10-2; D gene: TRBD2; CDR3 protein: ASSIKTSGGQETQY